This T cell receptor (beta chain) was observed in a study of cytomegalovirus exposure and HLA in healthy donors. CDR1 and CDR2 from the germline V gene are SGHRS and YFSETQ. This CDR3 comprises 15 residues. V lost 0 bases to trimming and J lost 7 bases; unmatched junction nucleotides: 9. Amplification used 60 Vbeta primers and 13 Jbeta primers. The assay was immunoSEQ multiplex PCR, and TCRdb's table has in-frame clones only and misses some. The sample lists 140,000 or so clones; over 65% were seen once. This clone was observed a few times. The origin of this receptor is a female donor in good health and CMV-seronegative. The sequencing input was PBMCs. The chain links TRBV5-1 to TRBJ2-7, with 8 bases lining up with TRBD1. CDR3 loop: CASSLGQGTTSEQYF. CDR3 nucleotides: TGCGCCAGCAGCTTGGGACAGGGGACAACTAGTGAGCAGTACTTC. Filled out from reference TRBV5-1 and TRBJ2-7, the complete variable domain reads KAGVTQTPRYLIKTRGQQVTLSCSPISGHRSVSWYQQTPGQGLQFLFEYFSETQRNKGNFPGRFSGRQFSNSRSEMNVSTLELGDSALYLCASSLGQGTTSEQYFGPGTRLTVT.